The 17 T cell receptor beta chains reported below all come from one sample, sequenced in a study of T cells after yellow fever vaccination. Each CDR3 protein is one row after TCRdb ran MiXCR on the 5' RACE reads. The table shows some 240,000 distinct CDR3 sequences, with roughly 3.5% occurring only once. Material: PBMCs, obtained 15 days after the yellow fever booster vaccination. These receptors all stem from a man younger than 35 who received the YFV17D yellow fever vaccine.

This clonotype was seen ten or more times. The chain combines TRBV6-2 or TRBV6-3 with TRBJ1-1; D might be TRBD1 (6 bases). Germline V CDR1 and CDR2: MNHEY, SVGEGT. The CDR3 loop spans 16 amino acids. Trimming cost V 6 bases and J 0 bases, with 17 bases left between them. The CDR3 coding sequence is TGTGCCAGCAGACGATACAGGGATCTCATGAACACTGAAGCTTTCTTT. Encoded protein: CASRRYRDLMNTEAFF.

A few counts support this clonotype. V gene TRBV2 combines with J gene TRBJ1-2; TRBD1 matches 9 bases. Germline V gives CDR1 SNHLY, CDR2 FYNNEI. The CDR3 spans 14 residues. After removal of 5 bases from V and 8 bases from J, the junction contained 9 bases not matched to a gene. CDR3 in DNA: TGTGCCAGCAGTCCTCAGGGGACAGGGTCAGGCTACACCTTC. Amino acids: CASSPQGTGSGYTF.

This chain uses TRBV4-2 with TRBJ2-3; 7 nucleotides line up with TRBD2. The CDR3 extends over 15 amino acids. Germline V gives CDR1 LGHNA, CDR2 YNFKEQ. The V gene end was trimmed by 4 bases and the J gene end by 2 bases; junction bases not matched to a gene: 6. Here the CDR3 reads CASSRGGDYTDTQYF. The CDR3 DNA reads as TGTGCCAGCAGCCGTGGCGGGGACTACACAGATACGCAGTATTTT.

This clonotype was recorded a few times. The chain carries TRBV6-1 and TRBJ2-1; 13 bases are shared with TRBD2. In germline, CDR1 is MNHNS, CDR2 SASEGT. Trimming removed 8 bases from V and 7 bases from J; junction bases left unmatched: 8. The CDR3 sequence is 15 residues long. The CDR3 region is CASQTSGGTRNEQFF. The CDR3 DNA reads TGTGCCAGCCAGACTAGCGGGGGGACTAGGAATGAGCAGTTCTTC.

The chain combines TRBV5-4 with TRBJ2-7, with 8 bases lining up with TRBD1. From germline, CDR1 is SGHNT and CDR2 YYREEE (reference sequence). V was pared by 3 bases and J by 6 bases, with 11 bases of the junction left unmatched. This CDR3 is 15 amino acids long. The CDR3 reads CASSSIGQGAGEQYV. The CDR3 DNA reads as TGTGCCAGCAGCTCCATTGGACAGGGAGCGGGCGAGCAGTACGTC.

This clonotype appeared many times. The chain has TRBV18 and TRBJ2-7, with 7 positions matching TRBD1. The CDR3 extends over 13 amino acids. Trimming removed 4 bases from V and 4 bases from J; junction bases left unmatched: 4. Germline CDR1 reads KGHSH; CDR2 reads LQKENI. The CDR3 coding sequence is TGTGCCAGCTCACGACAGACAGGGTACGAGCAGTACGTC. It translates to CASSRQTGYEQYV.

This clonotype came up many times. The chain joins TRBV5-1 to TRBJ1-1, with D possibly matching TRBD1 (6 bases). The CDR3 covers 15 residues. CDR1 and CDR2 (germline): SGHRS, YFSETQ. V dropped 5 bases and J dropped 5 bases, with 19 bases sitting between them. CDR3 nucleotides: TGCGCCAGCAGGGGGGCCGGGACTCTTATGACTGAAGCTTTCTTT. Its translation is CASRGAGTLMTEAFF.

This clonotype was detected ten times or more. The rearrangement joins TRBV12-3 or TRBV12-4 to TRBJ2-1, with 9 bases fitting TRBD2. After removal of 10 bases from V and 4 bases from J, the junction contained 5 bases not matched to a gene. This CDR3 spans 13 amino acids. CDR3: CANPGLAYNEQFF. The CDR3 DNA follows: TGTGCCAACCCGGGACTAGCTTACAATGAGCAGTTCTTC.

This clonotype showed up many times. The chain combines TRBV5-6 with TRBJ1-5; TRBD1 agrees at 8 bases. CDR1 SGHDT and CDR2 YYEEEE come from the germline V gene. J lost 3 bases, V lost 2 bases, and 4 bases had no gene match. This CDR3 is built from 15 residues. The CDR3 region is CASSFQGATNQPQHF. The DNA for the CDR3 is TGTGCCAGCAGCTTCCAGGGGGCGACCAATCAGCCCCAGCATTTT.

Ten or more counts support this clonotype. The gene calls are TRBV10-3 and TRBJ2-3; 11 bases map to TRBD2. This CDR3 region has 19 residues. The germline gives CDR1 ENHRY, CDR2 SYGVKD. V shed 4 bases, J shed 2 bases, and the junction held 14 bases outside the gene matches. CDR3 sequence reads: CAISAPSTTGLAATDTQYF. The CDR3 DNA sequence: TGTGCCATCAGTGCCCCCTCCACTACGGGACTAGCGGCCACAGATACGCAGTATTTT.

In this sample, this clonotype turned up many times. The V and J genes are TRBV24-1 and TRBJ1-2; D unresolved. Per germline, CDR1 KGHDR and CDR2 SFDVKD. The V end was cut by 3 bases, the J end by 3 bases, with 13 bases between. The CDR3 totals 15 residues. CDR3 sequence reads: CATSDPKKGDYGYTF. The CDR3 bases are TGTGCCACCAGTGATCCTAAAAAGGGCGACTATGGCTACACCTTC.

This clonotype appeared many times. V and J are TRBV5-5 and TRBJ1-6, with 8 nucleotides matching TRBD1. The CDR3 totals 16 residues. After removal of 0 bases from V and 9 bases from J, the junction contained 8 bases not matched to a gene. In germline, CDR1 is SGHKS, CDR2 YYEKEE (reference sequence). CDR3 protein: CASSLGAGGAGSPLHF. The CDR3 coding sequence is TGTGCCAGCAGCTTGGGGGCAGGGGGCGCCGGTTCACCCCTCCACTTT. The whole variable domain, filled in from reference TRBV5-5 and TRBJ1-6, reads DAGVTQSPTHLIKTRGQQVTLRCSPISGHKSVSWYQQVLGQGPQFIFQYYEKEERGRGNFPDRFSARQFPNYSSELNVNALLLGDSALYLCASSLGAGGAGSPLHFGNGTRLTVT.

This clonotype was seen at least ten times. This chain uses TRBV4-3 with TRBJ1-1; TRBD1 matches 9 bases. The CDR3 runs 15 residues. V lost 0 bases and J lost 4; bases outside the gene matches: 3. CDR1 and CDR2 (germline): LGHNA, YSLEER. CDR3 sequence (DNA): TGCGCCAGCAGCCAAGATTTGACAGGGGGCACTGAAGCTTTCTTT. It codes for CASSQDLTGGTEAFF.

This clonotype was seen many times. The CDR3 coding sequence is TGTGCCAGCAGCCTCACCCAGGGGCTGGGAGATACGCAGTATTTT. As protein: CASSLTQGLGDTQYF. The chain is built from TRBV7-2 and TRBJ2-3; possible D gene TRBD1, 6 bases. The germline CDR1 and CDR2 sequences are SGHTA and FQGNSA. Trimming removed 5 bases at V and 5 bases at J, with 17 bases between. The CDR3 has 15 amino acids.

This clonotype was observed many times. The chain links TRBV27 to TRBJ2-1, with 11 bases fitting TRBD1. This CDR3 comprises 16 residues. V dropped 9 bases and J dropped 3; count of bases not matched to a gene: 10. In germline, CDR1 is MNHEY, CDR2 SMNVEV (reference sequence). This chain's CDR3 is CASSMAGTGGYNEQFF. The CDR3 nucleotides are TGTGCCAGTAGTATGGCCGGGACAGGGGGCTACAATGAGCAGTTCTTC.

In its sample, this clonotype was seen many times. This chain uses TRBV6-5 with TRBJ1-1; D is undetermined. CDR3 length: 14 amino acids. Trimming left V 2 bases short and J 5 bases short, with 12 bases between. Germline CDR1 and CDR2: MNHEY and SVGAGI. The CDR3 loop reads CASSYRRPGTEAFF. In DNA form, the CDR3 reads TGTGCCAGCAGTTACCGTCGGCCAGGTACTGAAGCTTTCTTT.

This clonotype was observed many times. CDR3 nucleotides: TGCGCCAGCAGCTTGCGAGGGGCGGCGAACACCGGGGAGCTGTTTTTT. Its protein is CASSLRGAANTGELFF. V gene TRBV5-1 combines with J gene TRBJ2-2; D could derive from TRBD1 or TRBD2 (5 bases each). CDR1 is SGHRS, CDR2 YFSETQ, per germline. The CDR3 has 16 amino acids. V dropped 1 base and J dropped 0 bases, with 10 bases sitting between them.